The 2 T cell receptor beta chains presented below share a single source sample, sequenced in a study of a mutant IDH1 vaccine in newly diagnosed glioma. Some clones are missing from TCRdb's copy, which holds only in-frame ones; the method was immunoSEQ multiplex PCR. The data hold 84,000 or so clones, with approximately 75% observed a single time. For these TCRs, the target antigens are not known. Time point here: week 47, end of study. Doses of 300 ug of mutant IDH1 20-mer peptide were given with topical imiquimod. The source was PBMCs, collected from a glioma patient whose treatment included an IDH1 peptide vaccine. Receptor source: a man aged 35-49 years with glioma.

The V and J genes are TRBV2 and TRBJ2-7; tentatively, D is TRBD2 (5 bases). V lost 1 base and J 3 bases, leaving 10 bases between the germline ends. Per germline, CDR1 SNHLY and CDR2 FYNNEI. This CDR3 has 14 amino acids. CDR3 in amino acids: CASSEGLRDYEQYF. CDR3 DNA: TGTGCCAGCAGTGAAGGACTAAGGGACTACGAGCAGTACTTC.

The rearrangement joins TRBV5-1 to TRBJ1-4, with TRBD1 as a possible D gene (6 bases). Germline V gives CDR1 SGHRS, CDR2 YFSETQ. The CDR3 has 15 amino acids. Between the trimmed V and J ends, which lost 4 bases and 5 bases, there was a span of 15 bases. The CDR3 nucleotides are TGCGCCAGCAGCCCCCAAACTACAGGGAATGAAAAACTGTTTTTT. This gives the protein CASSPQTTGNEKLFF.